These T cell receptor beta chains were read from a single sample in a study of T cells in Graves' hyperthyroidism and ophthalmopathy. TCRdb itself ran the multiplex PCR reads through MiXCR, one entry per CDR3 protein. Among approximately 560,000 distinct CDR3 sequences, around 16% were seen once, and the ten largest hold 6.5% to 8%. Source material: blood. The receptors derive from a woman in her 30s with Graves' hyperthyroidism. Each CDR3 is given with its conserved first and last residue. D genes are given only for firm matches.

CASRGGGNNEQFF,TRBD2,TRBV5-1
CASSYPSRRPDTQYF,-,TRBV6-2/TRBV6-3
CASSPLTSATNPNTGELFF,TRBD2,TRBV6-2/TRBV6-3
CASTADTSGLAKNIQYF,TRBD2,TRBV2
CASSEIGPRQPQHF,-,TRBV6-1
CASSIQWGGSGELFF,-,TRBV19
CASREGQAYEQYF,TRBD1,TRBV2
CASSTPRWGRTDTQYF,-,TRBV7-8
CASSYEGARDRPKYEQYF,TRBD1,TRBV6-2/TRBV6-3
CASSPGAPPNNSPLHF,-,TRBV18
CASSVDDGHQPQHF,-,TRBV9